This passage covers 21 T cell receptor beta chains from one sample sequenced in a study of cytotoxic CD8 clonotypes in ibrutinib-treated CLL. Method: immunoSEQ multiplex PCR; TCRdb's copy keeps in-frame clones and lacks some. The sample lists some 150,000 clones; 79% were seen once. The sample consisted of PBMCs, taken after 12 months of ibrutinib treatment. These receptors were taken from a human donor with chronic lymphocytic leukemia.

The rearrangement uses TRBV6-5 and TRBJ1-1; no clear D gene. In germline, CDR1 is MNHEY, CDR2 SVGAGI. The CDR3 loop spans 12 amino acids. V was clipped by 0 bases and J by 8 bases, with 7 bases between them. The CDR3 region is CASSYSGSEAFF. CDR3 coding DNA: TGTGCCAGCAGTTACTCTGGTTCCGAAGCTTTCTTT.

The chain employs TRBV7-6 and TRBJ1-1; D gene unclear. The CDR3 contains 14 residues. CDR1 and CDR2 from the germline V gene are SGHVS and FNYEAQ. Trimming took 1 base from V and 1 from J, leaving 7 bases between them. The CDR3 region is CASSLVRGNTEAFF. CDR3 nucleotides: TGTGCCAGCAGCTTAGTGCGCGGGAACACTGAAGCTTTCTTT.

There are a few counts of this clone. The rearrangement joins TRBV5-8 to TRBJ2-5; D not resolved. The CDR3 loop spans 14 amino acids. Trimming left V 0 bases short and J 5 bases short, with 11 bases between. Germline CDR1 SGHTS, CDR2 YDEGEE. The CDR3 nucleotides are TGTGCCAGCAGCTTGGGATGGACCCTGGAGACCCAGTACTTC. This encodes CASSLGWTLETQYF.

This clone turned up a few times. The DNA for the CDR3 is TGTGCCATCAGTGAAGAAGTGTTGGGAGGCCTTGGAAACACCATATATTTT. This codes for CAISEEVLGGLGNTIYF. V usage is TRBV10-3 and J usage is TRBJ1-3; unclear D gene. The CDR3 is 17 amino acids. V was shortened by 3 bases and J by 3 bases, with 18 bases between the two germline ends. The germline V gene has CDR1 ENHRY and CDR2 SYGVKD.

The V and J genes are TRBV2 and TRBJ1-5; D is unresolved. The CDR3 runs to 13 residues. V was cut by 9 bases and J by 7 bases, with 16 bases left in between. Germline lookup yields CDR1 SNHLY and CDR2 FYNNEI. CDR3 DNA: TGTGCCAGTTCAAAGGAAGCCAGCCAGCCCCAGCATTTT. Translation: CASSKEASQPQHF.

The J gene is TRBJ2-7, the V gene TRBV20-1; no definite D call. Germline V gene lookup returns CDR1 DFQATT and CDR2 SNEGSKA (reference sequence). The CDR3 loop spans 10 amino acids. Trimming took off 4 bases at V and 3 bases at J, with 4 bases between the two ends. CDR3 protein: CSAIFYEQYF. Here the CDR3 DNA reads TGCAGTGCTATTTTCTACGAGCAGTACTTC.

The chain employs TRBV7-6 and TRBJ2-7, with D unresolved. The CDR3 runs to 12 residues. Trimming took off 2 bases at V and 6 bases at J, with 8 bases between the two ends. The germline V gene encodes CDR1 SGHVS and CDR2 FNYEAQ. The CDR3 DNA reads TGTGCCAGCAGCTTAAACTCTCTCGAGCAGTACTTC. This translates into CASSLNSLEQYF.

The chain uses TRBV29-1 and TRBJ2-7; 8 nucleotides align to TRBD1. The CDR3 runs to 12 residues. Germline loops: CDR1 SQVTM, CDR2 ANQGSEA. V gave up 8 bases and J gave up 3 bases; unmatched junction bases: 6. The CDR3 spells CSTRTGNYEQYF. The CDR3, as DNA: TGCAGCACTAGGACAGGGAACTACGAGCAGTACTTC.

The chain is built from TRBV9 and TRBJ2-7; possibly TRBD1 for D (5 bases). Deletions cut 0 bases from V and 3 bases from J, with 19 bases between. The CDR3 extends over 17 amino acids. Germline V CDR1 and CDR2: SGDLS, YYNGEE. CDR3 sequence reads: CASSVGSGNTGVYEQYF. As DNA, the CDR3 is TGTGCCAGCAGCGTAGGATCCGGAAACACAGGAGTCTACGAGCAGTACTTC. Using reference TRBV9 and TRBJ2-7 for the parts outside the CDR3, the full variable domain is DSGVTQTPKHLITATGQRVTLRCSPRSGDLSVYWYQQSLDQGLQFLIQYYNGEERAKGNILERFSAQQFPDLHSELNLSSLELGDSALYFCASSVGSGNTGVYEQYFGPGTRLTVT.

The chain couples TRBV4-3 to TRBJ1-4; TRBD1 aligns across 8 bases. The CDR3 covers 16 residues. The J segment lost 12 bases and the V segment lost 0 bases, leaving 12 bases of the junction unmatched. The germline gives CDR1 LGHNA, CDR2 YSLEER. In nucleotides, the CDR3 is TGCGCCAGCAGCCAAGATTTCAGGGGGCGGCTAGTCCAACTGTTTTTT. Translation gives CASSQDFRGRLVQLFF.

The rearrangement joins TRBV6-6 to TRBJ1-2; D remains ambiguous. CDR1 and CDR2 (germline): MNHNY, SVGAGI (reference sequence). The CDR3 runs to 13 residues. V was trimmed by 2 bases and J by 8 bases, leaving 12 bases between them. CDR3 sequence: CASSYTLARGYTF. In DNA, the CDR3 is TGTGCCAGCAGTTACACCTTAGCGAGGGGCTACACCTTC.

V is TRBV7-2 and J is TRBJ2-1; no clear D. Trimming cost V 3 bases and J 8 bases, with 14 bases left between them. Germline CDR1 reads SGHTA; CDR2 reads FQGNSA. CDR3 length: 14 residues. The CDR3 is CASSFSGLIDEQFF. The CDR3 DNA is TGTGCCAGCAGCTTTTCGGGCTTAATCGATGAGCAGTTCTTC.

A note on this clone: The germline gene is not matched at one end of the junction; a read error may be the cause. V is TRBV14 and J is TRBJ2-1; 11 bases agree with TRBD2. The CDR3 is 18 residues long. CDR1 is SGHDN and CDR2 is FVKESK in the germline V gene. The DNA for the CDR3 is TGTGCCAGCAGCCTAGGGCCTCCGGGACTAGCGGCCTACGATGAGCAGTTCTTC. It encodes CASSLGPPGLAAYDEQFF. The full variable domain, in which reference TRBV14 and TRBJ2-1 provide the parts outside the CDR3, is EAGVTQFPSHSVIEKGQTVTLRCDPISGHDNLYWYRRVMGKEIKFLLHFVKESKQDESGMPNNRFLAERTGGTYSTLKVQPAELEDSGVYFCASSLGPPGLAAYDEQFFGPGTRLTVL.

The chain employs TRBV27 and TRBJ2-7; D is perhaps TRBD1 (5 bases). Germline CDR1 is MNHEY and CDR2 is SMNVEV (reference sequence). V lost 3 bases and J 5 bases, leaving 14 bases between the germline ends. This CDR3 has 14 residues. The CDR3 DNA follows: TGTGCCAGCAGTTTGAACAGGCGGAACGACGAGCAGTACTTC. Protein: CASSLNRRNDEQYF.

V usage is TRBV10-3 and J usage is TRBJ2-3; 7 positions match TRBD2. The V segment lost 4 bases and the J segment 3 bases; nucleotides outside the gene matches: 10. CDR3 length equals 16 residues. In germline, CDR1 is ENHRY, CDR2 SYGVKD. The CDR3 region has the DNA TGTGCCATCAGTGCCCTCCTAGCGGTGAAAACAGATACGCAGTATTTT. Amino acids: CAISALLAVKTDTQYF.

The chain has TRBV5-1 and TRBJ1-1; 7 bases line up with TRBD1. This CDR3 has 13 amino acids. In germline, CDR1 is SGHRS, CDR2 YFSETQ. V lost 4 bases to trimming and J lost 7 bases; unmatched junction nucleotides: 7. CDR3 DNA: TGCGCCAGCAGCAGAGACAGGGTTGGTGAAGCTTTCTTT. It encodes CASSRDRVGEAFF.

The chain recombines TRBV5-1 with TRBJ2-5, with TRBD2 identical over 8 bases. Germline lookup yields CDR1 SGHRS and CDR2 YFSETQ. The junction had 1 base not matched to a gene; V was cut back by 5 bases and J by 1 base. The CDR3 contains 13 residues. The DNA for the CDR3 is TGCGCCAGCAGTAGCGGGACCCAAGAGACCCAGTACTTC. Its translation: CASSSGTQETQYF.

The chain links TRBV4-3 to TRBJ1-1; D remains ambiguous. This CDR3 contains 15 residues. Germline V gene lookup returns CDR1 LGHNA and CDR2 YSLEER. The V end lost 1 base, the J end lost 2 bases, and 11 bases lay between the germline ends. The CDR3 sequence: CASSQAAYSNTEAFF. The CDR3 DNA sequence: TGCGCCAGCAGCCAAGCAGCATACTCAAACACTGAAGCTTTCTTT.

The rearrangement uses TRBV27 and TRBJ1-5; 7 bases match TRBD1. With 1 base clipped from V and 7 bases from J, the junction kept 19 bases outside the gene matches. This CDR3 is built from 19 residues. Germline assignment: CDR1 MNHEY and CDR2 SMNVEV (reference sequence). CDR3 loop: CASSLFRPGGARGTQPQHF. The DNA for the CDR3 is TGTGCCAGCAGTTTATTTCGCCCAGGGGGGGCCCGGGGGACACAGCCCCAGCATTTT.

The V gene is TRBV18, the J gene TRBJ1-2, with D unclear. In germline, CDR1 is KGHSH, CDR2 LQKENI. V gave up 3 bases and J gave up 1 base, with 6 bases separating them. The CDR3 loop spans 13 amino acids. The CDR3 spells CASSPGGNYGYTF. The CDR3 nucleotides are TGTGCCAGCTCACCCGGCGGTAACTATGGCTACACCTTC.

The chain joins TRBV11-2 to TRBJ2-1; 10 positions agree with TRBD2. CDR1 SGHAT and CDR2 FQNNGV come from the germline V gene. After removal of 0 bases from V and 9 bases from J, the junction contained 8 bases not matched to a gene. CDR3 length: 16 amino acids. The CDR3 sequence: CASSLELASGRVEQFF. The CDR3 coding sequence is TGTGCCAGCAGCTTAGAATTGGCTAGCGGGAGAGTTGAGCAGTTCTTC.